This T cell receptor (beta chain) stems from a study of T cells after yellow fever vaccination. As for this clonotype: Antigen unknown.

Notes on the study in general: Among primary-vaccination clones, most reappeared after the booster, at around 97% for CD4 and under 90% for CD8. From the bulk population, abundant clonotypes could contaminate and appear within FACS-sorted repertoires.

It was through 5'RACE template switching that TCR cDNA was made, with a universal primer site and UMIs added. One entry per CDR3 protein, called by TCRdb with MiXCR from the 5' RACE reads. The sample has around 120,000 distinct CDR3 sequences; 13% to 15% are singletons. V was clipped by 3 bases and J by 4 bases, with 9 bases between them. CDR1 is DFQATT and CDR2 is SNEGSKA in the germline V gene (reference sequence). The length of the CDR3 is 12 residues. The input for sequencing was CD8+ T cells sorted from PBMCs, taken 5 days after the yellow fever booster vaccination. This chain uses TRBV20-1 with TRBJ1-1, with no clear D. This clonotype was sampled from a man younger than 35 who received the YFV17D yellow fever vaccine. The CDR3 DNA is TGCAGTGCTAGCGAGGGCGGCACTGAAGCTTTCTTT. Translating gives CSASEGGTEAFF.